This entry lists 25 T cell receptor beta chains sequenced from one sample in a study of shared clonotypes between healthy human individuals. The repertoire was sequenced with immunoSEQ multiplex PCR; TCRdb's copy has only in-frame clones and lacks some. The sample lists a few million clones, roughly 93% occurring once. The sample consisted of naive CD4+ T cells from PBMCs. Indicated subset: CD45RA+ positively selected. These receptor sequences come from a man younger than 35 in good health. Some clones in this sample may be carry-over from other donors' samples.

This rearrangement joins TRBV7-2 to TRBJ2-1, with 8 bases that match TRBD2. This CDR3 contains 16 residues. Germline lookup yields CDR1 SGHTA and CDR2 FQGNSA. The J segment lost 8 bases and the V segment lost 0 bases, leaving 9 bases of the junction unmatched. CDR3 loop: CASSLALGLGRDEQFF. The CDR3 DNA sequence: TGTGCCAGCAGCTTAGCGTTGGGACTAGGGCGCGATGAGCAGTTCTTC. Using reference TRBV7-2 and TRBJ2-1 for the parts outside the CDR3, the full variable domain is GAGVSQSPSNKVTEKGKDVELRCDPISGHTALYWYRQSLGQGLEFLIYFQGNSAPDKSGLPSDRFSAERTGGSVSTLTIQRTQQEDSAVYLCASSLALGLGRDEQFFGPGTRLTVL.

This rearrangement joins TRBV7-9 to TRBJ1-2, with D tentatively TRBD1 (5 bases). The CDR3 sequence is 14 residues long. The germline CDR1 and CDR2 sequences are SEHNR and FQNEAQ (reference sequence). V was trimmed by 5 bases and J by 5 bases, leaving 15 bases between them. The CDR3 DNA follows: TGTGCCAGCAGCCCAATACAGGAAATATATGGCTACACCTTC. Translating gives CASSPIQEIYGYTF.

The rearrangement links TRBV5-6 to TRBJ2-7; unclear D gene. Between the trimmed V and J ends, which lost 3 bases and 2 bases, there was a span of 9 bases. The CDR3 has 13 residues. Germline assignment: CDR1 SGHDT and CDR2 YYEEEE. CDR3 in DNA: TGTGCCAGCAGCTCGCCCACAACCTACGAGCAGTACTTC. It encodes CASSSPTTYEQYF.

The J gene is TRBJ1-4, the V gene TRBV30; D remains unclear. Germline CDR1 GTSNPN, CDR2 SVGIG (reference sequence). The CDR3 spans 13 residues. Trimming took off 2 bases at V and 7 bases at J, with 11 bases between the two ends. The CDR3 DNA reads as TGTGCCTGGAGTTCGCGGGTGCGTGAAAAACTGTTTTTT. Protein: CAWSSRVREKLFF.

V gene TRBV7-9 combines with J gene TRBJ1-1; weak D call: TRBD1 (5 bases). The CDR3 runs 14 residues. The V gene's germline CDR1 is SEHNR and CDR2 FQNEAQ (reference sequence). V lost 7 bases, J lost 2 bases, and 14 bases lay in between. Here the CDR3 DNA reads TGTGCCAGCACCACGGGACTCCAAAACACTGAAGCTTTCTTT. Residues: CASTTGLQNTEAFF.

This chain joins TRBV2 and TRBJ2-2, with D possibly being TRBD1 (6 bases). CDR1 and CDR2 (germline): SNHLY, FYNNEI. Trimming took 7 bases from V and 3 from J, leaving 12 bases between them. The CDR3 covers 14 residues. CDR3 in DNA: TGTGCCAGCATCTGGGGGCCGGACACCGGGGAGCTGTTTTTT. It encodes CASIWGPDTGELFF.

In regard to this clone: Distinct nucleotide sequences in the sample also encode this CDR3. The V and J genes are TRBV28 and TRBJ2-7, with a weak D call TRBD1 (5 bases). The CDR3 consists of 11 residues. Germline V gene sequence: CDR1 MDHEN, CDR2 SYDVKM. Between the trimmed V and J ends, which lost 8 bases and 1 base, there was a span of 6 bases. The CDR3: CASDSSYEQYF. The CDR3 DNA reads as TGTGCCAGCGACAGTTCCTACGAGCAGTACTTC.

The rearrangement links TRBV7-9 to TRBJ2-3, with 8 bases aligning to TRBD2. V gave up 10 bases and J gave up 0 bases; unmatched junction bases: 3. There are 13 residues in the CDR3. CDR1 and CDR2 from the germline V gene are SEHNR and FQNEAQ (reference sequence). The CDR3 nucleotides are TGTGCCACAGCTAGCGGGAGCACAGATACGCAGTATTTT. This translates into CATASGSTDTQYF.

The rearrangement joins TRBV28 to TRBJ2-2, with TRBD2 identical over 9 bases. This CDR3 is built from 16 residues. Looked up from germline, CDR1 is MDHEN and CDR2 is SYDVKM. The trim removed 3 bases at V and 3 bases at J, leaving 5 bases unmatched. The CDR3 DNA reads TGTGCCAGCAGTTTCCTAGCGGGATCCCACACCGGGGAGCTGTTTTTT. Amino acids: CASSFLAGSHTGELFF.

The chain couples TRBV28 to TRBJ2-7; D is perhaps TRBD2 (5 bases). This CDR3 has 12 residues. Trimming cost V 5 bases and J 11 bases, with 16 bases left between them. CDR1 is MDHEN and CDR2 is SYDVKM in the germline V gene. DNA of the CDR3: TGTGCCAGCAGTCAGAGGGATAGATGGGAGTACTTC. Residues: CASSQRDRWEYF.

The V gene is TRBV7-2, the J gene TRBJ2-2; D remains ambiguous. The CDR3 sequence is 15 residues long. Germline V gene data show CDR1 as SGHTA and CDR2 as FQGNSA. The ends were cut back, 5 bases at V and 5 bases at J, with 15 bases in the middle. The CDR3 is CASSASRSGTGELFF. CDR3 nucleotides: TGTGCCAGCAGCGCCTCTCGTTCAGGAACCGGGGAGCTGTTTTTT.

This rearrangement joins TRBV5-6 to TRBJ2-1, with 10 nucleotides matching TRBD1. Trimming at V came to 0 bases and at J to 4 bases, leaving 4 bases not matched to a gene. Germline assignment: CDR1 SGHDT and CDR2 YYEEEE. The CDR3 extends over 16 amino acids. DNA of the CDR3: TGTGCCAGCAGCTTGGGAGGGACAGGGGAGTACAATGAGCAGTTCTTC. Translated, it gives CASSLGGTGEYNEQFF.

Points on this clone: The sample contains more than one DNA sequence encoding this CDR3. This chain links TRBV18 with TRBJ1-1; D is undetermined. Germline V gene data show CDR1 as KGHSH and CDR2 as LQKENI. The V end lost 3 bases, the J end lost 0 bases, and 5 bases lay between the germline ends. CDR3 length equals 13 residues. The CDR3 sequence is CASSPDMNTEAFF. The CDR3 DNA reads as TGTGCCAGCTCACCCGATATGAACACTGAAGCTTTCTTT.

The CDR3, as DNA: TGCGCCAGCAGCGGCCGGACTAGAGATAGCACAGATACGCAGTATTTT. This sequence encodes CASSGRTRDSTDTQYF. This chain joins TRBV5-1 and TRBJ2-3; 7 nucleotides match TRBD2. The CDR3 loop spans 16 amino acids. The germline gives CDR1 SGHRS, CDR2 YFSETQ. V dropped 4 bases and J dropped 0; count of bases not matched to a gene: 8.

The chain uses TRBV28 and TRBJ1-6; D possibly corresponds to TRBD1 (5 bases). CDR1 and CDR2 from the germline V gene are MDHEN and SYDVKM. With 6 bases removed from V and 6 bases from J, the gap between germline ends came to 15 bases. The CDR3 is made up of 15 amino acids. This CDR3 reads CASRQRQSANSPLHF. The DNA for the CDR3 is TGTGCCAGCAGACAGAGACAGTCTGCTAATTCACCCCTCCACTTT.

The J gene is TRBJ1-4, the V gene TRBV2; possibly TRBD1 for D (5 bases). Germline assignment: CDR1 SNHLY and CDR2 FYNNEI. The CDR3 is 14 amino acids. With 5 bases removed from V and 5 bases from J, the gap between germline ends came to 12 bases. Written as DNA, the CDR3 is TGTGCCAGCAGTTCCGGGACGGTGAATGAAAAACTGTTTTTT. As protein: CASSSGTVNEKLFF.

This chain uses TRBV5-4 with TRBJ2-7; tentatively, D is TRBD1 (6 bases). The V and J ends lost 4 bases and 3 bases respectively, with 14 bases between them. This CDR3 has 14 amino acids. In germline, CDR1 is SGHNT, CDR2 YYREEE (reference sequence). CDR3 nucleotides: TGTGCCAGCAGCCCGGGACAAGAGGTCTACGAGCAGTACTTC. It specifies CASSPGQEVYEQYF. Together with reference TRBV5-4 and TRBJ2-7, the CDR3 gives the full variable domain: ETGVTQSPTHLIKTRGQQVTLRCSSQSGHNTVSWYQQALGQGPQFIFQYYREEENGRGNFPPRFSGLQFPNYSSELNVNALELDDSALYLCASSPGQEVYEQYFGPGTRLTVT.

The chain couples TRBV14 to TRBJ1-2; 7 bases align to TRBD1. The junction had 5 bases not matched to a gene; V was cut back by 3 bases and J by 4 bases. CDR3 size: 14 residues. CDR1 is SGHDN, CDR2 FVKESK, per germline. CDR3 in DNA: TGTGCCAGCAGCCACCGACAGGGTTTCTATGGCTACACCTTC. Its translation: CASSHRQGFYGYTF.

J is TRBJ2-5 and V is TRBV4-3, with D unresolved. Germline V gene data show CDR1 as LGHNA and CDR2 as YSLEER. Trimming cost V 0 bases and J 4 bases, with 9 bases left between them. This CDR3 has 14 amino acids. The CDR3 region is CASSQDWIGETQYF. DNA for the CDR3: TGCGCCAGCAGCCAAGATTGGATCGGAGAGACCCAGTACTTC.

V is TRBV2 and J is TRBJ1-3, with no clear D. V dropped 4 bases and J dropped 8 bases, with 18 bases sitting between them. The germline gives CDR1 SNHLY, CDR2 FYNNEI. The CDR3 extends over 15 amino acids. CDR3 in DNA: TGTGCCAGCAGTGCGACGGTTGAGACGGGAGACACCATATATTTT. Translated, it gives CASSATVETGDTIYF.

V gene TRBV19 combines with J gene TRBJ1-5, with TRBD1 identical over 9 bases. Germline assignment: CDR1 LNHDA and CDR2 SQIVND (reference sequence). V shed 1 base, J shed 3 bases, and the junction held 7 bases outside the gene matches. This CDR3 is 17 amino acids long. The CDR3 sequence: CASSIGTGVDYNQPQHF. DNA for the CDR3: TGTGCCAGTAGTATAGGGACAGGGGTGGACTACAATCAGCCCCAGCATTTT.

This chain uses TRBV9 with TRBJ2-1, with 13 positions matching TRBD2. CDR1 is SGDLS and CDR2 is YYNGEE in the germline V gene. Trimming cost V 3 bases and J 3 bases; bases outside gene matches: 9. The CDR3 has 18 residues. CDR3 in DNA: TGTGCCAGCAGCGCCCGACTAGCGGGAGGCCCGAACTACAATGAGCAGTTCTTC. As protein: CASSARLAGGPNYNEQFF.

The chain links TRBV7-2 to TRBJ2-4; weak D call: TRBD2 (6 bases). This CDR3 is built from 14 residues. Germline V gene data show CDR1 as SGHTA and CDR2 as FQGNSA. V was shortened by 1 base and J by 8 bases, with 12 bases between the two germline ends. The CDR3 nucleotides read TGTGCCAGCAGCTTAGACCGATGGGAGGACATTCAGTACTTC. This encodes CASSLDRWEDIQYF.

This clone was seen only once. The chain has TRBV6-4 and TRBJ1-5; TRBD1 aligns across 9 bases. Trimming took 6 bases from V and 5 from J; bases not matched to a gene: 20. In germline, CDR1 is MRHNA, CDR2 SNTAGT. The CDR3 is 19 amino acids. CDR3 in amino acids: CASSESGDRERLCDQPQHF. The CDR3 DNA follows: TGTGCCAGCAGCGAAAGCGGGGACAGGGAAAGACTCTGTGATCAGCCCCAGCATTTT.

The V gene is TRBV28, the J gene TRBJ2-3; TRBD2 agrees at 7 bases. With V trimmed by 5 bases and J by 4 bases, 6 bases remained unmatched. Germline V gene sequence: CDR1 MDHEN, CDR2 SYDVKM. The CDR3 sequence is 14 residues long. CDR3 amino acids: CASSPPAGADTQYF. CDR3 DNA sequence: TGTGCCAGCAGTCCCCCCGCGGGAGCAGATACGCAGTATTTT.